This TCR delta chain was observed in a study of gamma-delta chains in newborns, infants, children. Looking at the study overall: Polyclonal expansion of innate γδ T cells after birth follows microbial exposure.

CDR1 GEAIGNYY and CDR2 EKD come from the germline V gene. The CDR3 consists of 20 residues. TCRdb re-processed the reads using CATT. The sample includes 15,000 or so delta-chain clones, 7.3% of them seen just once. A note on this clone: A single base separates this from a much larger clone, so it may be a read error.

The material sequenced was blood. The chain employs TRDV2 and TRDJ3; 10 nucleotides agree with TRDD3. This TCR came from a child who was a newborn, infant or young child, either healthy, febrile or measles-vaccinated (not recorded which). The CDR3 coding sequence is TGTGCCTGTGACAAAGTACTGGGGGATCCTTCCTCCTGGGGCACCCGACAGATGTTTTTC. Amino acids: CACDKVLGDPSSWGTRQMFF.